These 18 T cell receptor beta chains share one sample of origin, sequenced in a study of cytomegalovirus exposure and HLA in healthy donors. The primer mix had 60 Vbeta and 13 Jbeta primers. Sequencing was performed with immunoSEQ multiplex PCR; in TCRdb, only in-frame clones are kept and a portion is missing. Here the sample spans about 270,000 clones, about 66% being singletons. The specimen was PBMCs. All receptors derive from a female donor in good health and CMV-seronegative.

The chain links TRBV7-9 to TRBJ2-1; 10 nucleotides line up with TRBD1. J gave up 7 bases and V 4 bases, and 7 bases lay outside the gene matches. Per germline, CDR1 SEHNR and CDR2 FQNEAQ (reference sequence). This CDR3 spans 15 amino acids. This CDR3 reads CASSSRTGGNNEQFF. The CDR3 nucleotides read TGTGCCAGCAGCTCTAGGACAGGGGGGAATAATGAGCAGTTCTTC.

The genes are TRBV5-1 and TRBJ2-5, with 7 bases matching TRBD2. Germline loops: CDR1 SGHRS, CDR2 YFSETQ. Unmatched junction bases numbered 1, after V lost 2 bases and J lost 0 bases. This CDR3 spans 14 amino acids. CDR3 in DNA: TGCGCCAGCAGCTTCGCGGGGGACCAAGAGACCCAGTACTTC. Protein: CASSFAGDQETQYF.

This chain links TRBV20-1 with TRBJ2-7; unclear D gene. The CDR3 runs to 11 residues. V gave up 1 base and J gave up 2 bases, with 3 bases separating them. Germline loops: CDR1 DFQATT, CDR2 SNEGSKA (reference sequence). The CDR3 region is CSARGPYEQYF. The CDR3, as DNA: TGCAGTGCTAGAGGGCCCTACGAGCAGTACTTC.

The V and J genes are TRBV2 and TRBJ2-7; D is unclear. The V gene's germline CDR1 is SNHLY and CDR2 FYNNEI. The V gene lost 4 bases and the J gene lost 5 bases, with 15 bases spanning the gap. The CDR3 length is 14 residues. Here the CDR3 DNA reads TGTGCCAGCAGTGCTAGTCCCCAGCCCCACGAGCAGTACTTC. This translates into CASSASPQPHEQYF.

The chain carries TRBV5-1 and TRBJ2-7; no definite D call. This CDR3 is built from 16 residues. CDR1 is SGHRS and CDR2 is YFSETQ in the germline V gene. V lost 0 bases, J lost 0 bases, and 13 bases lay in between. Here the CDR3 reads CASSLVVATSSYEQYF. As DNA, the CDR3 is TGCGCCAGCAGCTTGGTTGTCGCAACCAGCTCCTACGAGCAGTACTTC.

This rearrangement joins TRBV28 to TRBJ2-1, with TRBD2 identical over 13 bases. Per germline, CDR1 MDHEN and CDR2 SYDVKM. V gave up 8 bases and J gave up 0 bases; unmatched junction bases: 7. The length of the CDR3 is 17 residues. This chain's CDR3 is CASEGLAGRGSYNEQFF. For the CDR3, the DNA is TGTGCCAGCGAGGGACTAGCGGGAAGGGGCTCCTACAATGAGCAGTTCTTC.

This clone was detected ten times or more. This rearrangement joins TRBV29-1 to TRBJ2-3; D is uncertain. This CDR3 is 13 amino acids long. V shed 4 bases and J shed 6 bases, with 14 bases lying between them. CDR1 SQVTM and CDR2 ANQGSEA come from the germline V gene. The CDR3, as DNA: TGCAGCGTTGGAGCACCGTCAGGCGATACGCAGTATTTT. It specifies CSVGAPSGDTQYF.

About this clone: At one boundary the junction diverges from the germline segment, which might be a read error. This chain connects TRBV7-9 to TRBJ2-7; 7 bases are shared with TRBD2. The V gene's germline CDR1 is SEHNR and CDR2 FQNEAQ (reference sequence). The CDR3 contains 17 residues. The CDR3 loop reads CSSSLAASGPRLHEQYF. CDR3 sequence (DNA): TGTTCCAGCAGCTTAGCGGCTAGCGGCCCCAGGTTGCACGAGCAGTACTTC. The full variable domain, rest sourced from reference TRBV7-9 and TRBJ2-7, is DTGVSQNPRHKITKRGQNVTFRCDPISEHNRLYWYRQTLGQGPEFLTYFQNEAQLEKSRLLSDRFSAERPKGSFSTLEIQRTEQGDSAMYLCSSSLAASGPRLHEQYFGPGTRLTVT.

V usage is TRBV19 and J usage is TRBJ1-5, with 8 bases that match TRBD1. Germline CDR1 is LNHDA and CDR2 is SQIVND (reference sequence). The V and J ends lost 7 bases and 1 base, in that order; junction bases with no gene match: 6. The CDR3 contains 15 residues. The CDR3 is CASTVTGASNQPQHF. The CDR3 DNA follows: TGTGCCAGTACCGTGACAGGGGCCAGCAATCAGCCCCAGCATTTT.

Here the CDR3 DNA reads TGTGCCAGCAGTGAAGCGACTAGCGGGAGCAATGAGCAGTTCTTC. It specifies CASSEATSGSNEQFF. This chain uses TRBV2 with TRBJ2-1, with 12 nucleotides matching TRBD2. The V segment lost 0 bases and the J segment 6 bases; nucleotides outside the gene matches: 0. The CDR3 length is 15 residues. Germline V lookup: CDR1 SNHLY, CDR2 FYNNEI.

The chain joins TRBV18 to TRBJ2-7; D is possibly TRBD1 (6 bases). The CDR3 is made up of 17 amino acids. Germline V gives CDR1 KGHSH, CDR2 LQKENI. Trimming left V 8 bases short and J 2 bases short, with 25 bases between. Here the CDR3 reads CASRSARGDRYPYEQYF. CDR3 DNA sequence: TGTGCCAGCCGCTCTGCCCGGGGAGACAGGTATCCCTACGAGCAGTACTTC.

This clone was detected only a few times. Other nucleotide sequences from this sample produce the same CDR3. The rearrangement links TRBV28 to TRBJ2-3; D is unclear. Germline assignment: CDR1 MDHEN and CDR2 SYDVKM. Trimming cost V 5 bases and J 0 bases, with 3 bases left between them. The CDR3 totals 12 residues. Here the CDR3 DNA reads TGTGCCAGCAGTCTTAGCACAGATACGCAGTATTTT. Its translation: CASSLSTDTQYF.

J is TRBJ1-1 and V is TRBV5-1; D not resolved. Trimming took off 0 bases at V and 4 bases at J, with 7 bases between the two ends. This CDR3 contains 13 residues. Germline V lookup: CDR1 SGHRS, CDR2 YFSETQ. The chain's CDR3 is CASSLGQITEAFF. The CDR3 DNA sequence: TGCGCCAGCAGCTTGGGGCAGATCACTGAAGCTTTCTTT.

This rearrangement joins TRBV6-1 to TRBJ1-4; 7 bases line up with TRBD1. V gave up 9 bases and J gave up 7 bases; unmatched junction bases: 14. In germline, CDR1 is MNHNS, CDR2 SASEGT. This CDR3 region has 15 residues. CDR3 sequence (DNA): TGTGCCAGTGACCAATTCGGGACAGAGAGTGAAAAACTGTTTTTT. Translation gives CASDQFGTESEKLFF.

This chain uses TRBV10-3 with TRBJ2-7; perhaps TRBD2 as D (6 bases). CDR1 is ENHRY, CDR2 SYGVKD, per germline. The CDR3 is 11 residues long. Trimming removed 7 bases from V and 7 bases from J, with 11 bases in between. In nucleotides, the CDR3 is TGTGCCATCAACGGAGGGATGGAGCAGTACTTC. Protein sequence: CAINGGMEQYF.

The chain links TRBV7-6 to TRBJ2-7, with D maybe TRBD2 (6 bases). CDR3 length: 15 amino acids. CDR1 is SGHVS, CDR2 FNYEAQ, per germline. V lost 6 bases to trimming and J lost 0 bases, with 15 bases between them. CDR3 protein: CASRRGTSSSYEQYF. In DNA form, the CDR3 reads TGTGCCAGCAGACGGGGGACGTCGAGCTCCTACGAGCAGTACTTC.

The chain has TRBV11-2 and TRBJ2-7; 13 bases line up with TRBD2. Germline trimming cut 5 bases from V and 0 bases from J; bases unmatched to any gene: 10. CDR1 and CDR2 (germline): SGHAT, FQNNGV. The CDR3 length is 18 residues. CDR3 region: CASSPRGTSGRASYEQYF. In DNA, the CDR3 is TGTGCCAGCAGCCCACGTGGAACTAGCGGGAGGGCCTCCTACGAGCAGTACTTC.

This chain joins TRBV7-9 and TRBJ2-1, with TRBD2 identical over 8 bases. CDR1 SEHNR and CDR2 FQNEAQ come from the germline V gene (reference sequence). The CDR3 has 15 amino acids. V was pared by 3 bases and J by 5 bases, with 6 bases of the junction left unmatched. The chain's CDR3 is CASSLSGSRDNEQFF. CDR3 DNA sequence: TGTGCCAGCAGCTTGAGCGGGAGCCGAGACAATGAGCAGTTCTTC.